The 21 T cell receptor beta chains presented below share a single source sample, sequenced in a study of beta chain features in type 1 diabetes. Investigators reverse transcribed all isolated RNA, so they sequenced expressed TCRB transcripts. The data were produced by immunoSEQ multiplex PCR, yet TCRdb's version contains in-frame clones alone and is incomplete. The data hold 350,000 or so clones, with around 20% observed a single time. Source material: naive CD4+ T cells from blood. These receptors all stem from a woman aged 18-30 years in good health.

V gene TRBV5-1 combines with J gene TRBJ2-3, with 13 bases lining up with TRBD2. CDR1 SGHRS and CDR2 YFSETQ come from the germline V gene. V gave up 2 bases and J gave up 2 bases; unmatched junction bases: 2. CDR3 size: 16 residues. The CDR3 loop is CASSFGTSGVTDTQYF. For the CDR3, the DNA is TGCGCCAGCAGCTTTGGGACTAGCGGGGTCACAGATACGCAGTATTTT.

This chain connects TRBV23-1 to TRBJ1-4, with TRBD1 matching over 11 bases. TRBV23-1 is an open reading frame, and its role is uncertain. V lost 7 bases and J lost 1; bases outside the gene matches: 8. This CDR3 is 17 amino acids long. The CDR3 is CASTPLDRGLTNEKLFF. The CDR3 coding sequence is TGCGCCAGCACTCCCCTGGACAGGGGGCTAACTAATGAAAAACTGTTTTTT.

This clone appeared a few times. V and J are TRBV7-9 and TRBJ2-5; possibly TRBD2 for D (5 bases). This CDR3 region has 12 residues. CDR1 and CDR2 from the germline V gene are SEHNR and FQNEAQ (reference sequence). V lost 6 bases and J lost 7, with 12 bases in between. The CDR3 sequence: CASRQIGGTQYF. CDR3 DNA sequence: TGTGCCAGCAGGCAGATAGGAGGGACCCAGTACTTC.

The chain links TRBV7-2 to TRBJ2-1, with D tentatively TRBD2 (6 bases). The V gene's germline CDR1 is SGHTA and CDR2 FQGNSA. CDR3 length: 16 residues. Trimming took off 4 bases at V and 2 bases at J, with 15 bases between the two ends. The CDR3 coding sequence is TGTGCCAGCAGCTACCCTAGCGCCTTTGCCTACAATGAGCAGTTCTTC. It translates to CASSYPSAFAYNEQFF.

This clone showed up just a few times. The CDR3 DNA reads TGCAGCGTCACCCCACTAGCGGGGGACAATGAGCAGTTCTTC. This codes for CSVTPLAGDNEQFF. The rearrangement joins TRBV29-1 to TRBJ2-1, with TRBD2 matching over 11 bases. V lost 6 bases to trimming and J lost 5 bases; unmatched junction nucleotides: 6. Germline-derived CDR1 and CDR2 are SQVTM and ANQGSEA. This CDR3 has 14 residues.

This clone has more than one count but fewer than ten. The V call is TRBV7-9, the J call TRBJ1-1, with D tentatively TRBD1 (6 bases). From germline, CDR1 is SEHNR and CDR2 FQNEAQ (reference sequence). The CDR3 totals 12 residues. Trimming took off 4 bases at V and 10 bases at J, with 13 bases between the two ends. DNA for the CDR3: TGTGCCAGCAGCTCTCCGGAAGGGGGAGCTTTCTTT. Translating it yields CASSSPEGGAFF.

This clone was seen more than once but under ten times. CDR3 nucleotides: TGTGCCAGCCGGTGGGGGGGCAACGGCTACACCTTC. It encodes CASRWGGNGYTF. The genes are TRBV2 and TRBJ1-2; D may be TRBD1 (6 bases). V was trimmed by 8 bases and J by 8 bases, leaving 15 bases between them. The CDR3 is made up of 12 amino acids. Germline V CDR1 and CDR2: SNHLY, FYNNEI.

This chain connects TRBV2 to TRBJ2-3; 7 bases are shared with TRBD1. From germline, CDR1 is SNHLY and CDR2 FYNNEI. CDR3 size: 13 residues. The ends lost 7 bases at V and 6 bases at J; junction bases unmatched: 7. CDR3 nucleotide sequence: TGTGCCAGCAACACAGGGGTTGCGGATACGCAGTATTTT. Translation: CASNTGVADTQYF.

This clone was seen only a few times. V is TRBV7-2 and J is TRBJ2-5, with D tentatively TRBD1 (5 bases). Germline CDR1 SGHTA, CDR2 FQGNSA. The CDR3 length is 11 residues. V was cut by 2 bases and J by 7 bases, with 5 bases left in between. CDR3 bases: TGTGCCAGCAGCTTAAGGGGGACCCAGTACTTC. It yields the protein CASSLRGTQYF. Drawing the rest from reference TRBV7-2 and TRBJ2-5, the complete variable domain is GAGVSQSPSNKVTEKGKDVELRCDPISGHTALYWYRQSLGQGLEFLIYFQGNSAPDKSGLPSDRFSAERTGGSVSTLTIQRTQQEDSAVYLCASSLRGTQYFGPGTRLLVL.

The chain joins TRBV18 to TRBJ1-5; D possibly corresponds to TRBD1 (6 bases). Germline V gene data show CDR1 as KGHSH and CDR2 as LQKENI. V was trimmed by 5 bases and J by 7 bases, leaving 12 bases between them. This CDR3 is built from 13 residues. The CDR3 DNA follows: TGTGCCAGCTCATCACAGGGAGGCCAGCCCCAGCATTTT. Residues: CASSSQGGQPQHF. The whole variable domain, remainder taken from reference TRBV18 and TRBJ1-5, is NAGVMQNPRHLVRRRGQEARLRCSPMKGHSHVYWYRQLPEEGLKFMVYLQKENIIDESGMPKERFSAEFPKEGPSILRIQQVVRGDSAAYFCASSSQGGQPQHFGDGTRLSIL.

The V gene is TRBV14, the J gene TRBJ2-7, with D unresolved. The V end lost 0 bases, the J end lost 10 bases, and 13 bases lay between the germline ends. This CDR3 has 13 amino acids. Looked up from germline, CDR1 is SGHDN and CDR2 is FVKESK. CDR3: CASSQELPSPQYF. The CDR3 DNA follows: TGTGCCAGCAGCCAAGAGCTTCCGAGCCCTCAGTACTTC.

This clone has just a few counts. This chain uses TRBV15 with TRBJ2-4, with TRBD1 identical over 7 bases. The CDR3 sequence is 16 residues long. V lost 4 bases to trimming and J lost 1 base; unmatched junction nucleotides: 7. Germline-derived CDR1 and CDR2 are LNHNV and YYDKDF (reference sequence). The CDR3 is CATSTRQGAAKNIQYF. Written as DNA, the CDR3 is TGTGCCACCAGCACCAGACAGGGAGCGGCCAAAAACATTCAGTACTTC.

The chain uses TRBV4-1 and TRBJ1-1; 9 bases agree with TRBD1. The V gene's germline CDR1 is MGHRA and CDR2 YSYEKL. Trimming at V came to 6 bases and at J to 1 base, leaving 3 bases not matched to a gene. The CDR3 extends over 14 amino acids. Here the CDR3 DNA reads TGCGCCAGCAGGAAGACAGGGGGGAACACTGAAGCTTTCTTT. It is translated as CASRKTGGNTEAFF.

This clone was picked up a small number of times. The rearrangement links TRBV7-9 to TRBJ1-5; TRBD1 aligns across 7 bases. CDR1 is SEHNR and CDR2 is FQNEAQ in the germline V gene (reference sequence). The CDR3 runs to 14 residues. J was trimmed by 2 bases and V by 5 bases; bases with no gene match: 3. Here the CDR3 DNA reads TGTGCCAGCAGCCAGGGGGTGGGCAATCAGCCCCAGCATTTT. This sequence encodes CASSQGVGNQPQHF.

V and J are TRBV29-1 and TRBJ2-5; 8 bases are a match to TRBD1. Germline V gene data show CDR1 as SQVTM and CDR2 as ANQGSEA. Trimming took 3 bases from V and 5 from J; bases not matched to a gene: 11. The CDR3 has 15 amino acids. Written as DNA, the CDR3 is TGCAGCGTTGATAAGGGCAGGGGGCGAGAGGAGACCCAGTACTTC. It translates to CSVDKGRGREETQYF.

The chain uses TRBV7-8 and TRBJ1-1; D perhaps matches TRBD1 (6 bases). The CDR3 is 15 amino acids. Trimming cost V 5 bases and J 5 bases, with 18 bases left between them. Germline-derived CDR1 and CDR2 are SGHVS and FQNEAQ. The CDR3 DNA reads as TGTGCCAGCAGCGCCCAGGGGACGGCGAGGACTGAAGCTTTCTTT. This encodes CASSAQGTARTEAFF.

Only a few counts were recorded for this clone. Here the CDR3 reads CASSEQTGPFQYF. The CDR3, as DNA: TGTGCCAGCAGTGAACAGACAGGCCCGTTTCAGTACTTC. V usage is TRBV6-1 and J usage is TRBJ2-4; D is perhaps TRBD1 (6 bases). Deletions cut 2 bases from V and 11 bases from J, with 13 bases between. Germline assignment: CDR1 MNHNS and CDR2 SASEGT. There are 13 residues in the CDR3.

The sample holds a few counts of this clone. The CDR3 here is CASSVGTSGWEQYF. Here the CDR3 DNA reads TGTGCCAGCAGCGTCGGGACTAGCGGGTGGGAGCAGTACTTC. The chain employs TRBV9 and TRBJ2-7; TRBD2 matches at 12 bases. Germline V gives CDR1 SGDLS, CDR2 YYNGEE. The CDR3 consists of 14 residues. V was pared by 2 bases and J by 7 bases, with 4 bases of the junction left unmatched.

Comment on this clone: Other DNA sequences from this sample encode an identical CDR3 as well. The chain joins TRBV5-1 to TRBJ2-1; 9 bases are shared with TRBD2. CDR3 size: 15 residues. The J segment lost 8 bases and the V segment lost 2 bases, leaving 8 bases of the junction unmatched. Germline V gene data show CDR1 as SGHRS and CDR2 as YFSETQ. The chain's CDR3 is CASSFSGGAGDEQFF. For the CDR3, the DNA is TGCGCCAGCAGCTTTAGCGGGGGCGCCGGGGATGAGCAGTTCTTC.

The chain joins TRBV18 to TRBJ1-2; no firm D call. In germline, CDR1 is KGHSH, CDR2 LQKENI. V lost 5 bases, J lost 0 bases, and 7 bases lay in between. The CDR3 consists of 13 residues. Written as DNA, the CDR3 is TGTGCCAGCTCATCTACAGCTAACTATGGCTACACCTTC. Translating it yields CASSSTANYGYTF.

This clone was counted a few times. This chain uses TRBV5-4 with TRBJ2-3; TRBD2 is a possible D gene (5 bases). CDR1 and CDR2 from the germline V gene are SGHNT and YYREEE (reference sequence). This CDR3 region has 16 residues. Trimming pared 3 bases from V and 4 bases from J, leaving 18 bases between. CDR3 nucleotide sequence: TGTGCCAGCAGCTCTCGTCGGACTCTGGGCCCAGATACGCAGTATTTT. Encoded protein: CASSSRRTLGPDTQYF.